One sample yielded the 6 T cell receptor beta chains listed below, sequenced in a study of vaccination effects on CD4 cells after COVID-19. Using viral peptide pools, the ViraFEST assay grew out antigen-specific CD4+ T cells prior to sequencing. Upon completion of under eleven days in culture, CD4+ T cells were isolated. Each participant was administered two doses of either the BNT162b2 or the mRNA-1273 vaccine. No cognate antigen is known for these TCRs. Data came from immunoSEQ multiplex PCR; TCRdb stores just in-frame clones and leaves some out. The sample lists some 24,000 clones, more than 60% occurring once. This specimen was CD4+ T cells from PBMCs cultured with HCoV-NL63 spike peptides, taken after COVID-19 vaccination. Receptors originate from a human donor who received a COVID-19 vaccine.

The genes are TRBV4-2 and TRBJ2-2; 14 nucleotides line up with TRBD2. V lost 4 bases, J lost 5 bases, and 3 bases stayed unmatched. CDR1 is LGHNA and CDR2 is YNFKEQ in the germline V gene. The CDR3 contains 16 residues. The CDR3 bases are TGTGCCAGCAGCCGAGGGACTAGCGGGGGTACCGGGGAGCTGTTTTTT. Translation gives CASSRGTSGGTGELFF.

The chain has TRBV4-1 and TRBJ1-6; 11 positions agree with TRBD1. V lost 4 bases and J lost 1; bases outside the gene matches: 6. CDR1 is MGHRA, CDR2 YSYEKL, per germline. The CDR3 covers 18 residues. The CDR3 DNA follows: TGCGCCAGCAGCCTAAGGGGACAGGGGGAATCCTATAATTCACCCCTCCACTTT. Translated, it gives CASSLRGQGESYNSPLHF.

This sequence joins TRBV6-5 and TRBJ2-2; weak D call: TRBD1 (5 bases). CDR1 MNHEY and CDR2 SVGAGI come from the germline V gene. V dropped 4 bases and J dropped 5 bases, with 11 bases sitting between them. CDR3 size: 14 residues. Written as DNA, the CDR3 is TGTGCCAGCAGTTGGGGCGGCAGGACCGGGGAGCTGTTTTTT. Its protein product is CASSWGGRTGELFF.

A single count supports this clone. The chain is built from TRBV5-5 and TRBJ2-3; D remains ambiguous. Trimming removed 1 base from V and 0 bases from J, with 6 bases in between. The length of the CDR3 is 14 residues. Germline V gives CDR1 SGHKS, CDR2 YYEKEE (reference sequence). The CDR3: CASSLMRSTDTQYF. CDR3 in DNA: TGTGCCAGCAGCTTGATGAGGAGCACAGATACGCAGTATTTT.

This clone was seen a handful of times. This chain uses TRBV24-1 with TRBJ2-1, with a weak D call TRBD2 (6 bases). CDR1 is KGHDR, CDR2 SFDVKD, per germline. This CDR3 comprises 12 residues. The germline V and J ends were trimmed by 9 bases and 5 bases, with 10 bases remaining between them. The CDR3 reads CATGGLHNEQFF. The CDR3 DNA sequence: TGTGCCACCGGGGGACTCCACAATGAGCAGTTCTTC.

The chain uses TRBV7-8 and TRBJ2-3, with D perhaps matching TRBD1 (5 bases). Germline V lookup: CDR1 SGHVS, CDR2 FQNEAQ. The CDR3 runs 14 residues. V was shortened by 1 base and J by 6 bases, with 11 bases between the two germline ends. The CDR3 DNA reads as TGTGCCAGCAGCTTAGTTCAGGGTGGGGATACGCAGTATTTT. As protein: CASSLVQGGDTQYF.